The entry that follows covers one TCR beta chain sequence. Its antigen remains undetermined. One end of the junction does not line up with germline, which may come from a read error. Ophthalmopathy patients had moderately to severely active disease, with a Clinical Activity Score of 3 or more, a NOSPECS grade of 4 or more, and a disease duration of less than 3 months. Patients with uncontrolled infections, other autoimmune diseases, pregnancy or lactation were excluded. Diagnoses relied on clinical symptoms, serum thyroxine and TRAb, thyroid ultrasound and orbital computed tomography. PBMCs were isolated from more than 8 ml of fresh peripheral blood by Ficoll-Paque density gradient centrifugation. Trizol reagent was used to extract total RNA, and RNA quality was then checked on an Agilent 2100 Bioanalyzer. The TCR beta CDR3 regions were amplified from the RNA transcripts. The TCR CDR3 was subjected to a first round of RT-PCR using the HTBI primer set and the Qiagen OneStep RT-PCR kit. A second multiplex PCR round built the libraries, followed by size selection and purification. Libraries were sequenced paired-end with 100 bp reads on an Illumina HiSeq2000. As for the authors' bioinformatics: SOAPnuke was used to process the raw data, throwing out any read that contained adapters or uncalled bases, had a mean Phred below 15, or lacked an exact constant-primer or identifier match. COPE v1.2.5 was used to merge high-quality paired reads, and clonotypes were defined as unique nucleotide sequences. MiTCR v1.1 was used to align the clonotypes against IMGT TRBV, TRBD and TRBJ reference segments. The analysis included only V-J combinations with a frequency above 0.0001, which together covered approximately 99% of the repertoires. The TCS score was defined as the ratio of F50 (clonal expansion) to E x V (chaos), calculated using BLOSUM62-based TCRdist between CDR3 peptides within each V-J. Welch's t-statistics and random forest reduced roughly 540 V-J features to 13, which were used in a naive Bayes classifier (R e1071). The Morisita-Horn index was used to measure how similar the thyroid and blood repertoires were. Using fastp at Q25 and MiXCR, TCRdb reprocessed the public reads and kept productive beta chains. Identical CDR3 proteins give one entry, which carries the most common genes and DNA. The V and J calls shown here were made by TCRdb, not taken from the authors' results. The sample table shows tens of thousands of distinct CDR3 sequences, and roughly half are seen once. The leading ten clones occupy about 3.3% of the sample.

These data originate in a study of T cells in Graves' hyperthyroidism and ophthalmopathy (dated by TCRdb to between 2017 and 2020). General notes on the study: Peripheral blood was collected at initial diagnosis, before any treatment. To identify distinguishing TCR V-J signatures, a discovery cohort of some 99 patients was used, comprising approximately 40 with Graves' ophthalmopathy and some 60 with stable Graves' hyperthyroidism. Prospective prediction of ophthalmopathy was tested in an independent validation cohort consisting of 18 hyperthyroidism patients and some 17 patients who later progressed to ophthalmopathy. The 85 to 100 discovery patients were randomly split 7:3 into training and test sets. In addition, the study compared T-cell repertoires in thyroid tissue and in blood from roughly six Graves' hyperthyroidism patients. Following sampling, methimazole starting at 30 mg daily was given to hyperthyroidism patients, and high-dose intravenous methylprednisolone was given to ophthalmopathy patients. The paper reports TCR Vbeta CDR3 sequencing of 130 to 150 peripheral blood samples: around 41 ophthalmopathy, roughly 80 hyperthyroidism and approximately 17 progressor patients. Study-wide findings and limitations: In validation, the model predicted progression to ophthalmopathy a median of about 5.9 months before onset, with over 55% sensitivity and roughly 72% specificity. Most expanded thyroid clonotypes (frequency above 0.001) were also detected in blood, suggesting blood repertoires may reflect thyroid immune responses. No statistical method was used to set the sample size in advance, and investigators knew the group allocation. A model built on a 13 V-J signature distinguished ophthalmopathy from stable hyperthyroidism, reaching roughly 88% sensitivity and 81% to 83% specificity in cross-validation and 80%/75% in testing.

The CDR3 measures 13 amino acids from cysteine to phenylalanine. Solely the CDR3 DNA is kept, with 39 bases framed from the first base. From a lookup of the germline V gene, CDR1 and CDR2 are SGHAT and FQNNGV. This receptor was obtained from a woman aged 60-75 years with Graves' ophthalmopathy. The V gene is TRBV11-2 and the J gene is TRBJ1-2; the D gene remains uncertain. Sequencing was carried out using blood. The nucleotides are TGTGCCAGCCGTGGCAGGTCGGACTACGGCTACGCCTTC. Translated, this is CASRGRSDYGYAF.